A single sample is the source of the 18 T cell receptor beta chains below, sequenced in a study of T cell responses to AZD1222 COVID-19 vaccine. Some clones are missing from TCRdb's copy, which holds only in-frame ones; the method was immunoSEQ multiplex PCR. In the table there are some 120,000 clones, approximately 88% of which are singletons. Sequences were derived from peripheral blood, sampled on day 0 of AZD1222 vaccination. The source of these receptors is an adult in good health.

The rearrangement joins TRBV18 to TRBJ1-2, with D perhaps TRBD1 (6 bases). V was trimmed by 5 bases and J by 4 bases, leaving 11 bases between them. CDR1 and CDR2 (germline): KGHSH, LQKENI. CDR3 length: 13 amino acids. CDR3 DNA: TGTGCCAGCTCATCTGGGGACACCTATGGCTACACCTTC. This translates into CASSSGDTYGYTF.

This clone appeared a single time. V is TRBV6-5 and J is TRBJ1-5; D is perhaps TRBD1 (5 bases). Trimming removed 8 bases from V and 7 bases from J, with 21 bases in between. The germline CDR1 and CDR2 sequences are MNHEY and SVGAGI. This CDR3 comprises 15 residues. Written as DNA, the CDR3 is TGTGCCAGCCTATCTCGGGCGCAGGGAGTCCAGCCCCAGCATTTT. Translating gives CASLSRAQGVQPQHF.

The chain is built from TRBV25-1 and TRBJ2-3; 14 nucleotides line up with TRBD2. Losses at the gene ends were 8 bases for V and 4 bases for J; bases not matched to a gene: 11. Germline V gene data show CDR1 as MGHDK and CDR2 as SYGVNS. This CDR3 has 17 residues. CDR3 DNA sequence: TGTGCCAGCGGATTAATGACTAGCGGGAGGGTCCCAGATACGCAGTATTTT. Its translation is CASGLMTSGRVPDTQYF.

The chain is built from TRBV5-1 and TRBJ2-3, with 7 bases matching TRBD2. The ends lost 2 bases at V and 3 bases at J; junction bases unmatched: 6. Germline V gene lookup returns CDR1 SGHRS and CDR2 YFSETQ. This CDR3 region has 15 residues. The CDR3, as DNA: TGCGCCAGCAGCTTCGGACACGGGAGGACAGATACGCAGTATTTT. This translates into CASSFGHGRTDTQYF.

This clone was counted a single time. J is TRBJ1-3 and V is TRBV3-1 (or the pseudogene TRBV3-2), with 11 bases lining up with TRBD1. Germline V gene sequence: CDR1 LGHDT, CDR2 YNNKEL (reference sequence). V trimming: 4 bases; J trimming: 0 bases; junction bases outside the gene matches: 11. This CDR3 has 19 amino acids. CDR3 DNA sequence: TGTGCCAGCAGCCGAGGAGGGACAGGGGGTCCAGCCTCTGGAAACACCATATATTTT. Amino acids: CASSRGGTGGPASGNTIYF.

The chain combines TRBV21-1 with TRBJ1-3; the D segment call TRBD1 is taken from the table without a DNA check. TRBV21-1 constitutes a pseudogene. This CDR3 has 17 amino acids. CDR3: CASSKKKGTVSGNTIYF. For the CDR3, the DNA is TGTGCCAGCAGCAAAAAAAAAGGGACAGTCTCTGGAAACACCATATATTTT.

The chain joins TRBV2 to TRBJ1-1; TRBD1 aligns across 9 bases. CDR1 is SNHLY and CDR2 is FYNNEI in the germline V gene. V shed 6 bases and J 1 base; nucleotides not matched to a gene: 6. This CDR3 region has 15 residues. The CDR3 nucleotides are TGTGCCAGCAGGCTACAACAGGGGGCGAACACTGAAGCTTTCTTT. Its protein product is CASRLQQGANTEAFF. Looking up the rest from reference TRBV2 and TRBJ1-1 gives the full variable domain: EPEVTQTPSHQVTQMGQEVILRCVPISNHLYFYWYRQILGQKVEFLVSFYNNEISEKSEIFDDQFSVERPDGSNFTLKIRSTKLEDSAMYFCASRLQQGANTEAFFGQGTRLTVV.

DNA for the CDR3: TGTGCCAGCAGCCCGGGTACGGTAGAAGGGCAGCCCCAGCATTTT. This translates into CASSPGTVEGQPQHF. The chain joins TRBV7-3 to TRBJ1-5; D remains ambiguous. This CDR3 contains 15 residues. Between the trimmed V and J ends, which lost 5 bases and 7 bases, there was a span of 18 bases. The germline CDR1 and CDR2 sequences are SGHTA and FQGTGA.

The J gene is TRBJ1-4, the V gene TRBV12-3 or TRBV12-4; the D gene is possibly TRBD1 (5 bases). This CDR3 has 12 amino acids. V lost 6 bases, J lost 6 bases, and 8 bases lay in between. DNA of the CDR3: TGTGCCAGCAGGGGGGTGCATGAAAAACTGTTTTTT. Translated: CASRGVHEKLFF.

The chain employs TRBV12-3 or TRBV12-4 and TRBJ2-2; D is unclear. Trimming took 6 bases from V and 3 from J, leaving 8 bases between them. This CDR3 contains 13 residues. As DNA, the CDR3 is TGTGCCAGCAGGGAGTATGACACCGGGGAGCTGTTTTTT. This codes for CASREYDTGELFF.

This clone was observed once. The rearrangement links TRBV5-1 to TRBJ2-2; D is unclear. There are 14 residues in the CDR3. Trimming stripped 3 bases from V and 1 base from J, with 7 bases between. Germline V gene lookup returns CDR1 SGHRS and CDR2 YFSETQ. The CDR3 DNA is TGCGCCAGCAGCTCCTTGCTGAACACCGGGGAGCTGTTTTTT. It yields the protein CASSSLLNTGELFF.

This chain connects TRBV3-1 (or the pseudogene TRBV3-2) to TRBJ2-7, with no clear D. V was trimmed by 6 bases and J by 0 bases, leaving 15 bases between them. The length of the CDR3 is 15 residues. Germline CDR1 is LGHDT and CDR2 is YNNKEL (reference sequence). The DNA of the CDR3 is TGTGCCAGCAGTCGAGCTCTAGGTAGCTCCTACGAGCAGTACTTC. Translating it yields CASSRALGSSYEQYF.

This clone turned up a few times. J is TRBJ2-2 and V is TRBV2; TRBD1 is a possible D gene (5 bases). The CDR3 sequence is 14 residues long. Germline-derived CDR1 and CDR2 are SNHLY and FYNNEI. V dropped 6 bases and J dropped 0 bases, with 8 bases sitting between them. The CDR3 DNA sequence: TGTGCCAGCAGGTGGGGCGCGAACACCGGGGAGCTGTTTTTT. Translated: CASRWGANTGELFF.

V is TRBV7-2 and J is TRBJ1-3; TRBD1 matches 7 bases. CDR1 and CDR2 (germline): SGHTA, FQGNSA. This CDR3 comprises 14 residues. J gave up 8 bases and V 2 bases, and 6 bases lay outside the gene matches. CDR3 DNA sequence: TGTGCCAGCAGCTTACGCACAGGGGAAGACACCATATATTTT. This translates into CASSLRTGEDTIYF.

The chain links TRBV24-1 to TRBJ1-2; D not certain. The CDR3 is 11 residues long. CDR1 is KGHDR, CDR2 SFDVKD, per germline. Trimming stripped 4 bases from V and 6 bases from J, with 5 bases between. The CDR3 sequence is CATSDKHGYTF. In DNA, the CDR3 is TGTGCCACCAGTGACAAGCATGGCTACACCTTC.

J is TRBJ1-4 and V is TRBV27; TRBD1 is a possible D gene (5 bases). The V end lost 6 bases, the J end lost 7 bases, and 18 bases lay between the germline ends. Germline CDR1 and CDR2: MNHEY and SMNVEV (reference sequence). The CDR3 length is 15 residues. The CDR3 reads CASSRVGVPLEKLFF. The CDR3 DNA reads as TGTGCCAGCAGCCGGGTGGGGGTGCCCCTTGAAAAACTGTTTTTT.

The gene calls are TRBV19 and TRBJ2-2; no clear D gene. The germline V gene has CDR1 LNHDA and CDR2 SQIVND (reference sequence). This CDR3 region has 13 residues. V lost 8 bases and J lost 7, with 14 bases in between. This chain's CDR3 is CASCSSFLGELFF. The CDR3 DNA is TGTGCCAGTTGTTCTAGTTTTCTCGGGGAGCTGTTTTTT.

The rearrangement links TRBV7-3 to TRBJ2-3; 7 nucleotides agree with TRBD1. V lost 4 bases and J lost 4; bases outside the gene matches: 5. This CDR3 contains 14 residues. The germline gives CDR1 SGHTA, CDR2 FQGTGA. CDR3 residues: CASSSQGFPDTQYF. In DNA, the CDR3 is TGTGCCAGCAGCTCACAGGGGTTCCCAGATACGCAGTATTTT.